This T cell receptor beta chain is from a study of naive and memory T cell subsets. The study, taken as a whole, reports: TCR transcript changes with activation or differentiation may affect this RNA method.

TCR cDNA received a 3' ligated oligonucleotide that carried a UMI. Whole-blood samples were roughly 2.3 ml of peripheral blood from healthy adult volunteers. Unsorted total RNA, roughly 1 to 1000 ng, was DNase treated before reverse transcription. Comments on this clonotype: Its target is unknown.

Trimming shortened V by 4 bases and J by 0 bases, and 19 bases separated the two germline ends. The CDR3 spans 19 residues. The germline V gene has CDR1 MNHEY and CDR2 SMNVEV (reference sequence). Ligated cDNA underwent four rounds of PCR with nested alpha and beta constant region primers and SP2. TCRdb used MiXCR to reprocess the 5' RACE reads, holding one entry per CDR3 protein. The sample has tens of thousands of distinct CDR3 sequences, 4% to 5% seen once. The receptor comes from a female donor in good health. J is TRBJ1-6 and V is TRBV27, with a tentative D call TRBD1 (5 bases). CDR3 protein: CASSSRTGGGSSYNSPLHF. As DNA, the CDR3 is TGTGCCAGCAGTTCCAGAACTGGCGGGGGGAGCTCCTATAATTCACCCCTCCACTTT.